This T cell receptor (beta chain) was obtained from a study of T-cell reconstitution after alpha-beta-depleted transplantation in children. From germline, CDR1 is SQVTM and CDR2 ANQGSEA. The CDR3 sequence is 13 residues long. V lost 6 bases, J lost 3 bases, and 14 bases lay in between. Unique molecular identifiers were incorporated into the prepared TCRbeta library. TCRdb passed the PCR reads through MiXCR, listing each CDR3 protein once. Seen here are around 530,000 distinct CDR3 sequences, approximately 30% observed once, and the top ten hold under 3%. V usage is TRBV29-1 and J usage is TRBJ1-2; unclear D gene. Material: PBMCs from the stem cell graft donor, obtained from the stem cell graft. This TCR was sampled from a human donor who donated a stem cell graft to a child with aplastic anemia. The CDR3 DNA follows: TGCAGCGTCGCCACAGTAGTCGACTATGGCTACACCTTC. Residues: CSVATVVDYGYTF.